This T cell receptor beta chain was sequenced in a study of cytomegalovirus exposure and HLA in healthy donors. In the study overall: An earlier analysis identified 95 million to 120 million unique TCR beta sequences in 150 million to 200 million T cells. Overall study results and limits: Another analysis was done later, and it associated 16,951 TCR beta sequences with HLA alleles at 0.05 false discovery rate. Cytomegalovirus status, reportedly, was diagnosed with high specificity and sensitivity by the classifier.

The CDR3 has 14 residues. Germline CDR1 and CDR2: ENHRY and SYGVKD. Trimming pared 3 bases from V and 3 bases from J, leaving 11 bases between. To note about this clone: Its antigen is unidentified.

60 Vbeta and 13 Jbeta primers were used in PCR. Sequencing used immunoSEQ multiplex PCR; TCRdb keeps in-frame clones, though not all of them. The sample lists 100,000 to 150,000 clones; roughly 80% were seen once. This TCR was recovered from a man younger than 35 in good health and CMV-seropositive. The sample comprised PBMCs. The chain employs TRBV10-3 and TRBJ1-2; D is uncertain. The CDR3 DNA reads TGTGCCATCAGTGATCCCGGCGGATACTATGGCTACACCTTC. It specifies CAISDPGGYYGYTF.